This TCR beta chain was observed in a study of cytomegalovirus exposure and HLA in healthy donors. Overall study results and limits: Earlier results showed most TCR beta V segments being productive about 87% or about 30% of the time.

Regarding this clone: As yet, its antigen is unknown.

J gave up 2 bases and V 2 bases, and 3 bases lay outside the gene matches. CDR3 size: 15 residues. From germline, CDR1 is SEHNR and CDR2 FQNEAQ (reference sequence). Primers included in the PCR were 60 Vbeta and 13 Jbeta primers. This table comes from immunoSEQ multiplex PCR, and its TCRdb copy is limited to in-frame clones, with some not included. The table shows about 150,000 clones, with more than 7.5% occurring only once. The source of this sequence is a man aged 50 or older in good health and CMV-seronegative. The sequencing input was PBMCs. The chain links TRBV7-9 to TRBJ2-1, with TRBD2 matching over 7 bases. The chain's CDR3 is CASSLSLAAYNEQFF. Here the CDR3 DNA reads TGTGCCAGCAGCTTAAGTCTAGCGGCCTACAATGAGCAGTTCTTC.